Included here is one T cell receptor beta chain sequence, with context. This CDR3 contains 12 residues. V was trimmed by 5 bases and J by 8 bases, leaving 10 bases between them. Germline V lookup: CDR1 WSHSY, CDR2 SAAADI. This sample is part of a study of blood T cell repertoires in COVID-19. Across the whole study: Acute and convalescent COVID-19 samples came from the United States, Italy and Spain. PBMCs, B-cell-depleted T cells, or T cells were the source of the cDNA or gDNA that made up the material.

As handled by the study authors: By means of reference gene primer amplification, nucleated cell counts were estimated. Produced via immunoSEQ multiplex PCR; TCRdb's table is partial and in-frame only. The DNA gave D and trimming, while V, J and clone size come from that table. The sample includes some 260,000 clones, 82% seen only once; the top ten take roughly 3%. This TCR came from a woman aged 18-35 years with acute or convalescent COVID-19. The specimen was peripheral blood. The rearrangement joins TRBV10-2 to TRBJ1-3, with D maybe TRBD1 (6 bases). CDR3 nucleotide sequence: TGCGCCAGCAGTCCCAGGACAGACACCATATATTTT. This translates into CASSPRTDTIYF.